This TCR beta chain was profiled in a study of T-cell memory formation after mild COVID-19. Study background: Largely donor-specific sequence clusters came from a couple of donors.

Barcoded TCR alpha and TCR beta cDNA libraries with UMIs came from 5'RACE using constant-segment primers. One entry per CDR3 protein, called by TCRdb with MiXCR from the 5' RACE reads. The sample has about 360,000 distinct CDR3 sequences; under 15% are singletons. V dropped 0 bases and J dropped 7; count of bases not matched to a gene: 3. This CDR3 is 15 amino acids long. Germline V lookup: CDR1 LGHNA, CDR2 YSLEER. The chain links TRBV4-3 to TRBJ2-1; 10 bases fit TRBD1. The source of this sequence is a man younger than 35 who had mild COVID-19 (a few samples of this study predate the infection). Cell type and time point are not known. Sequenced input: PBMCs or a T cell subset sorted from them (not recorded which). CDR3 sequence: CASSQEDRGWNEQFF. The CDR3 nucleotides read TGCGCCAGCAGCCAAGAGGACAGGGGGTGGAATGAGCAGTTCTTC.